This is a list of T cell receptor beta chains from one sample in a study of blood T cell repertoires in COVID-19. Sequencing used immunoSEQ multiplex PCR; TCRdb keeps in-frame clones, though not all of them. Among 210,000 or so clones listed, 89% were seen once. Sequencing was carried out using peripheral blood. These receptors originate from a man in his forties with acute or convalescent COVID-19. CDR3s include the opening cysteine and the closing phenylalanine or tryptophan. A D gene is named only where the DNA matches it firmly. Clone size is given for some rows only: seen once, a few or many times, or a class if the clone is expanded.

v_gene	j_gene	d_gene	abundance	CDR3aa	CDR3nt
TRBV27	TRBJ2-6	-	-	CASSLWWAAGANVLTF	TGTGCCAGCAGTTTATGGTGGGCAGCTGGGGCCAACGTCCTGACTTTC
TRBV11-3	TRBJ2-1	-	few	CASSLDTRDNEQFF	TGTGCCAGCAGCTTAGATACCAGGGACAATGAGCAGTTCTTC
TRBV7-2	TRBJ2-2	TRBD2	-	CASSIQVLAGSGELFF	TGTGCCAGCAGCATTCAGGTCCTAGCGGGCTCCGGGGAGCTGTTTTTT
TRBV9	TRBJ2-2	TRBD2	-	CASTTGGGDTGELFF	TGTGCCAGCACCACCGGCGGGGGGGACACCGGGGAGCTGTTTTTT
TRBV24-1	TRBJ2-4	-	-	CATSVSGAKNIQYF	TGTGCCACCAGTGTGTCCGGGGCCAAAAACATTCAGTACTTC
TRBV6-2/TRBV6-3	TRBJ2-3	TRBD2	-	CASSPHRGGFTDTQYF	TGTGCCAGCAGCCCCCACCGGGGGGGCTTCACAGATACGCAGTATTTT
TRBV7-9	TRBJ2-7	-	-	CASSILTDEQYF	TGTGCCAGCTCCATTTTGACAGACGAGCAGTACTTC
TRBV3-1/TRBV3-2	TRBJ1-5	TRBD1	-	CASSPTGANQPQHF	TGTGCCAGCAGCCCGACAGGGGCCAATCAGCCCCAGCATTTT
TRBV11-2	TRBJ1-1	-	-	CASSSGEAFF	TGTGCCAGCAGCTCCGGTGAGGCTTTCTTT
TRBV5-1	TRBJ2-2	-	-	CASSLRQTSDTGELFF	TGCGCCAGCAGCTTGCGGCAGACTTCCGACACCGGGGAGCTGTTTTTT
TRBV2	TRBJ1-1	-	-	CASSFAQENTEAFF	TGTGCCAGCAGTTTCGCACAGGAGAACACTGAAGCTTTCTTT
TRBV7-2	TRBJ1-6	TRBD1	once	CASSSRGRNSPLHF	TGTGCCAGCAGCTCCAGGGGGCGCAATTCACCCCTCCACTTT
TRBV5-1	TRBJ2-3	TRBD1	-	CASSPQGQGTYTDTQYF	TGCGCCAGCAGCCCACAAGGACAGGGGACATACACAGATACGCAGTATTTT
TRBV3-1/TRBV3-2	TRBJ2-1	TRBD2	-	CASSQGLAGAEYNEQFF	TGTGCCAGCAGCCAGGGACTAGCGGGGGCGGAATACAATGAGCAGTTCTTC
TRBV12-3/TRBV12-4	TRBJ2-1	TRBD2	few	CASRRLASNEQFF	TGTGCCAGCAGACGACTAGCCAGCAATGAGCAGTTCTTC
TRBV19	TRBJ1-5	-	once	CASSHKFQPQHF	TGTGCCAGTAGCCACAAGTTTCAGCCCCAGCATTTT
TRBV18	TRBJ2-1	-	-	CASSPSSPNEQFF	TGTGCCAGCTCACCATCCAGTCCGAATGAGCAGTTCTTC
TRBV5-4	TRBJ2-7	TRBD1	-	CASSLGGTGFTEQYF	TGTGCCAGCAGCTTGGGGGGGACAGGGTTTACCGAGCAGTACTTC
TRBV3-1/TRBV3-2	TRBJ1-1	-	once	CASSQARTDQAAFF	TGTGCCAGCAGCCAAGCGCGGACAGATCAGGCGGCTTTCTTT
TRBV6-1	TRBJ1-6	-	-	CASSDTGYGYHAALHF	TGTGCCAGCAGTGATACAGGGTACGGGTACCATGCGGCCCTCCACTTT
TRBV5-1	TRBJ2-5	TRBD2	-	CASSLARAGDLEETQYF	TGCGCCAGCAGCTTGGCCCGGGCGGGGGATTTGGAAGAGACCCAGTACTTC
TRBV9	TRBJ2-7	TRBD2	-	CASSTTSGGAGYEQYF	TGTGCCAGCAGCACCACTAGCGGGGGGGCGGGCTACGAGCAGTACTTC
TRBV5-1	TRBJ1-2	TRBD1	-	CASSLSGTGGYGYTF	TGCGCCAGCAGCTTGTCCGGGACAGGGGGTTATGGCTACACCTTC
TRBV12-3/TRBV12-4	TRBJ2-2	-	-	CASSEGLAGELFF	TGTGCCAGCAGTGAGGGCCTAGCCGGGGAGCTGTTTTTT
TRBV5-4	TRBJ2-3	-	-	CASSSPSVGRITDTQYF	TGTGCCAGCAGCTCCCCCTCCGTGGGGCGTATCACAGATACGCAGTATTTT
TRBV19	TRBJ2-5	-	-	CASSIGVGRGSQETQYF	TGTGCCAGTAGTATAGGGGTGGGGCGGGGTTCCCAAGAGACCCAGTACTTC
TRBV6-5	TRBJ1-3	-	-	CASSSIRSGGNTIYF	TGTGCCAGCAGTTCCATCCGATCAGGGGGAAACACCATATATTTT
TRBV5-6	TRBJ2-7	-	-	CASSLDGGAISYEQYF	TGTGCCAGCAGCTTGGATGGAGGGGCCATCTCCTACGAGCAGTACTTC
TRBV6-2/TRBV6-3	TRBJ1-4	TRBD1	-	CASSRQGGDEKLFF	TGTGCCAGCAGCCGACAGGGAGGTGATGAAAAACTGTTTTTT
TRBV7-9	TRBJ2-1	TRBD1	-	CASSSYRDRGSLGQFF	TGTGCCAGCAGCTCCTACCGGGACAGGGGATCGCTCGGGCAGTTCTTC
TRBV6-1	TRBJ1-5	-	-	CASSETGLNQPQHF	TGTGCCAGCAGTGAAACAGGGCTCAATCAGCCCCAGCATTTT
TRBV5-1	TRBJ2-7	TRBD2	-	CASSLGLAGGISYEQYF	TGCGCCAGCAGCTTGGGACTAGCGGGGGGAATTTCCTACGAGCAGTACTTC
TRBV6-5	TRBJ1-2	TRBD1	-	CASAGTAINGYTF	TGTGCCAGCGCCGGGACAGCAATAAATGGCTACACCTTC
TRBV5-1	TRBJ1-4	TRBD1	-	CASSQDRGVVGEKLFF	TGCGCCAGCAGCCAGGACAGGGGCGTTGTAGGTGAAAAACTGTTTTTT
TRBV5-4	TRBJ2-1	TRBD1	few	CASRMDRGPHNEQFF	TGTGCCAGCAGGATGGACAGGGGGCCTCACAATGAGCAGTTCTTC
TRBV19	TRBJ2-7	TRBD1	-	CASTPTGGSSLEQYF	TGTGCCAGTACCCCAACAGGGGGCAGTTCCCTCGAGCAGTACTTC
TRBV5-1	TRBJ1-3	-	-	CASSQGNGNTIYF	TGCGCCAGCAGCCAGGGGAATGGAAACACCATATATTTT
TRBV10-3	TRBJ2-7	-	-	CAISESSGLDLREQYF	TGTGCCATCAGTGAGTCTTCCGGACTGGATCTTCGTGAGCAGTACTTC
TRBV18	TRBJ1-1	TRBD1	-	CASSGQGMTEAFF	TGTGCCAGCTCAGGACAGGGGATGACTGAAGCTTTCTTT
TRBV6-2/TRBV6-3	TRBJ2-7	-	-	CASSYSRAGAYEQYF	TGTGCCAGCAGTTACTCGAGGGCAGGGGCTTACGAGCAGTACTTC
TRBV27	TRBJ2-1	-	-	CASSPDFLEQFF	TGTGCCAGCAGTCCAGACTTTCTTGAGCAGTTCTTC
TRBV5-1	TRBJ2-3	-	-	CASSFIQGEDTQYF	TGCGCCAGCAGCTTTATACAGGGTGAAGATACGCAGTATTTT
TRBV6-1	TRBJ2-7	-	-	CASSVRESYAPYEQYF	TGTGCCAGCAGTGTTAGGGAGTCCTACGCCCCCTACGAGCAGTACTTC
TRBV11-3	TRBJ2-1	TRBD1	-	CASSPRTGNYNEQFF	TGTGCCAGCAGCCCTAGGACAGGGAACTACAATGAGCAGTTCTTC
TRBV30	TRBJ2-7	-	few	CAWSGQHSYEQYF	TGTGCCTGGTCTGGACAGCACTCCTACGAGCAGTACTTC
TRBV11-2	TRBJ2-7	TRBD1	-	CASSLGGVRGPSYEQYF	TGTGCCAGCAGCTTAGGGGGGGTCAGGGGGCCCTCCTACGAGCAGTACTTC
TRBV27	TRBJ2-7	TRBD2	-	CASSSGLAGDSSYEQYF	TGTGCCAGCAGTTCCGGACTAGCGGGGGATAGCTCCTACGAGCAGTACTTC